One sample yielded the 4 T cell receptor beta chains listed below, sequenced in a study of T cells expressing NK-cell markers. TCRdb reprocessed the 5' RACE reads and stores each CDR3 protein as one record, lacking DNA. The sample totals about 170,000 distinct CDR3 sequences; its top ten clones hold just over 20%. Sample: blood T cells: a sorted CD56 or NKG2C T cell subset, CD4+ or CD8+ T cells, or bulk PBMC T cells (not recorded which). The receptors here all came from a man between 18 and 69 years old in good health.

The genes are TRBV27 and TRBJ2-2; absent DNA, TCRdb's TRBD1 call cannot be checked. The CDR3 runs 15 residues. Germline V gene sequence: CDR1 MNHEY, CDR2 SMNVEV (reference sequence). The CDR3 protein is CASSIAGVGSGELFF.

The CDR3 spells CASSFSFPGQSSYNEQFF. The chain carries TRBV11-2 and TRBJ2-1; TCRdb's assignment of TRBD1 cannot be checked, as there is no DNA. This CDR3 spans 18 amino acids. Germline V CDR1 and CDR2: SGHAT, FQNNGV.

The chain couples TRBV6-4 to TRBJ2-6; TCRdb lists TRBD1, though no DNA is available to test this call. There are 19 residues in the CDR3. CDR1 MRHNA and CDR2 SNTAGT come from the germline V gene. The CDR3 loop is CASSRLPGQEGSGANVLTF.

The chain carries TRBV6-1 and TRBJ2-5; TCRdb's assignment of TRBD2 cannot be checked, as there is no DNA. CDR1 is MNHNS and CDR2 is SASEGT in the germline V gene. This CDR3 region has 16 residues. The CDR3 region is CASSPGLAGVEETQYF.